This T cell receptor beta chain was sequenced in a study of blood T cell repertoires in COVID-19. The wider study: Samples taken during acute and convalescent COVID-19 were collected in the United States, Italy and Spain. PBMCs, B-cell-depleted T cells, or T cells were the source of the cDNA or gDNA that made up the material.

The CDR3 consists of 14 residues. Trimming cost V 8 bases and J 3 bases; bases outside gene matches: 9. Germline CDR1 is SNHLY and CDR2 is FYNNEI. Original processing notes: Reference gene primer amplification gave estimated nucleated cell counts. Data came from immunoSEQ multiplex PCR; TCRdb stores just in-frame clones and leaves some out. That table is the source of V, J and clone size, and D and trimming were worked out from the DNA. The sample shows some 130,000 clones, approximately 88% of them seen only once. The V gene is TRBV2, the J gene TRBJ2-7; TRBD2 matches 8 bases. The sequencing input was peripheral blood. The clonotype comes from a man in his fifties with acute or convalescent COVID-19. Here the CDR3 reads CASSWTSSNYEQYF. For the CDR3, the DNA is TGTGCCAGCTCCTGGACTAGCTCAAACTACGAGCAGTACTTC.